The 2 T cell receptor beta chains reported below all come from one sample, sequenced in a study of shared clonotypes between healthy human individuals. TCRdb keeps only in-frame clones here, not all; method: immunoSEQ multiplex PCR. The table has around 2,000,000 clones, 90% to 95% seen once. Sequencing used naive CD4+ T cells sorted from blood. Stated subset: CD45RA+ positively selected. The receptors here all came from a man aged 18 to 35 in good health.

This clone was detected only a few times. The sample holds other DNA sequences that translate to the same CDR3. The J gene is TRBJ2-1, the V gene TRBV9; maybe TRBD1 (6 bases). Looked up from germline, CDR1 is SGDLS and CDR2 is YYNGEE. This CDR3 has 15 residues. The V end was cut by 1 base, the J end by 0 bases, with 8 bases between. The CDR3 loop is CASSVQGSSYNEQFF. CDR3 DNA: TGTGCCAGCAGCGTACAGGGGAGCTCCTACAATGAGCAGTTCTTC.

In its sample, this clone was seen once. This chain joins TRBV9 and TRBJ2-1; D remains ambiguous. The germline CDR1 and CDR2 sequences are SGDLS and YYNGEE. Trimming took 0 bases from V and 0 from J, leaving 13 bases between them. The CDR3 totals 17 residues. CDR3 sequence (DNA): TGTGCCAGCAGCGTAGAGCCAGCATGGAGCTCCTACAATGAGCAGTTCTTC. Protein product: CASSVEPAWSSYNEQFF. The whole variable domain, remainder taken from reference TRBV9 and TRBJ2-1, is DSGVTQTPKHLITATGQRVTLRCSPRSGDLSVYWYQQSLDQGLQFLIQYYNGEERAKGNILERFSAQQFPDLHSELNLSSLELGDSALYFCASSVEPAWSSYNEQFFGPGTRLTVL.